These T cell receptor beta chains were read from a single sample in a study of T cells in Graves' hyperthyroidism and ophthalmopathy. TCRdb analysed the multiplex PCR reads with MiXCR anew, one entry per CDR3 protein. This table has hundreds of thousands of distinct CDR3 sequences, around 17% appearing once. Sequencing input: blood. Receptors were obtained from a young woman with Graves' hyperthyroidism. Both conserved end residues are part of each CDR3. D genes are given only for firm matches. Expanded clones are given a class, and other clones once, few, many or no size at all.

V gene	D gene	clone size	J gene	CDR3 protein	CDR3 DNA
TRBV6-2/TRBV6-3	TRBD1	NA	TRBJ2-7	CASSYPGTGSSYEQYF	TGTGCCAGCAGTTACCCGGGGACAGGGAGCTCCTACGAGCAGTACTTC
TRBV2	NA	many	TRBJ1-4	CASSGGVEKLFF	TGTGCCAGCAGTGGGGGGGTTGAAAAACTGTTTTTT
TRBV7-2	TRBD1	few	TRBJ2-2	CASSTRQGGGTGELFF	TGTGCCAGCAGCACGCGACAGGGTGGGGGCACCGGGGAGCTGTTTTTT
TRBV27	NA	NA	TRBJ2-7	CASSLSYFVRQYF	TGTGCCAGCAGTTTATCCTATTTCGTACGGCAGTACTTC
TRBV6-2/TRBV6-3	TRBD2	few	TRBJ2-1	CASSYSGRGGYNEQFF	TGTGCCAGCAGTTACTCGGGGCGGGGGGGGTACAATGAGCAGTTCTTC
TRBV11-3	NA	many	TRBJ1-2	CASSSSRTGAGGYTF	TGTGCCAGCAGCTCATCACGGACCGGCGCCGGAGGCTACACCTTC
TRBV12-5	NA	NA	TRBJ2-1	CASVHPEGRDHEQFF	TGTGCTAGTGTCCACCCAGAGGGCCGGGACCATGAGCAGTTCTTC
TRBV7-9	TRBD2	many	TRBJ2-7	CASSFPASGQNSYEQYF	TGTGCCAGCAGCTTCCCGGCTAGCGGGCAGAACTCCTACGAGCAGTACTTC
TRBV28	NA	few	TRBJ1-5	CASSLDTGKVRQPQHF	TGTGCCAGCAGTCTTGACACAGGGAAGGTCCGTCAGCCCCAGCATTTT
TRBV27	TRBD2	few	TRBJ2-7	CASSSGGAHYEQYF	TGTGCCAGCAGCTCCGGGGGGGCCCACTACGAGCAGTACTTC
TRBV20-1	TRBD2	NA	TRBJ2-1	CSARGGSGRTTYNEQFF	TGCAGTGCTAGGGGGGGGAGCGGGAGAACTACCTACAATGAGCAGTTCTTC
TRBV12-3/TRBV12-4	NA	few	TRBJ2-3	CASSQDPDTQYF	TGTGCCAGCAGCCAGGACCCAGATACGCAGTATTTT
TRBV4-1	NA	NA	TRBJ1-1	CASSQDSGWTEAFF	TGCGCCAGCAGCCAAGATTCAGGATGGACTGAAGCTTTCTTT
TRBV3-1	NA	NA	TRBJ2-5	CASSPLARETQHF	TGTGCCAGCAGCCCTCTGGCCCGAGAGACCCAGCACTTC
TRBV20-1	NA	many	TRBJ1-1	CSANRDPFRNTEAFF	TGCAGTGCCAACAGAGACCCCTTTCGGAACACTGAAGCTTTCTTT
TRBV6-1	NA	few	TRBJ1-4	CASTSTEGATNEKLFF	TGTGCCAGCACCTCTACCGAGGGAGCAACTAATGAAAAACTGTTTTTT
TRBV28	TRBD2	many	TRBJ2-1	CASTLGGLADLGEQFF	TGTGCCAGCACCCTTGGAGGACTAGCGGACCTAGGGGAGCAGTTCTTC
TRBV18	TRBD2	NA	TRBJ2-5	CASSRLTSGTKETQYF	TGTGCCAGCTCGCGTCTGACTTCCGGGACTAAAGAGACCCAGTACTTC
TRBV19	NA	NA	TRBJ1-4	CASSIEGYEKLFF	TGTGCCAGTAGTATAGAAGGGTATGAAAAACTGTTTTTT
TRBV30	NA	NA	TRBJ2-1	CAWKLGSDEQFF	TGTGCCTGGAAGCTAGGGTCGGATGAGCAGTTCTTC
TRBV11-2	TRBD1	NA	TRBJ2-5	CASSLVAGGTQYF	TGTGCCAGCAGCTTAGTTGCAGGGGGGACCCAGTACTTC
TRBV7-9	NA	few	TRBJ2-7	CASSPGLSPYEQYF	TGTGCCAGCAGCCCCGGGCTTTCGCCCTACGAGCAGTACTTC
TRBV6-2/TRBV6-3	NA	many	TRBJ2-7	CASTVGGVYEQYF	TGTGCCAGCACGGTTGGCGGAGTCTACGAGCAGTACTTC
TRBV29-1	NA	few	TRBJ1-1	CSVDGLGAKEAFF	TGCAGCGTTGACGGGCTGGGAGCAAAAGAAGCTTTCTTT
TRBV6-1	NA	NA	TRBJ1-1	CASRPWGGENTEAFF	TGTGCCAGCAGACCGTGGGGGGGGGAGAACACTGAAGCTTTCTTT
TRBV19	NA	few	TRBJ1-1	CASSIGRENTEAFF	TGTGCCAGTAGTATAGGGAGAGAGAACACTGAAGCTTTCTTT
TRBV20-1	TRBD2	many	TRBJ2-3	CSARTSGNTQYF	TGCAGTGCAAGGACTAGCGGTAATACGCAGTATTTT
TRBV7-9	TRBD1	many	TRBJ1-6	CASSSSDRGGNSPLHF	TGTGCCAGCAGCTCATCAGACAGGGGCGGGAATTCACCCCTCCACTTT
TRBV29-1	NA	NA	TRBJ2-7	CSVGWGPYEQYF	TGCAGCGTTGGATGGGGCCCCTACGAGCAGTACTTC
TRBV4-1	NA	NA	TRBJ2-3	CASSQDTGWVVDTQYF	TGCGCCAGCAGCCAAGATACAGGGTGGGTGGTTGATACGCAGTATTTT
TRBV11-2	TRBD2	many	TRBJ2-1	CASSFMASGYNEQFF	TGTGCCAGCAGCTTCATGGCTAGCGGTTACAATGAGCAGTTCTTC
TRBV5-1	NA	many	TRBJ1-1	CASSFGTVNTEAFF	TGTGCCAGCAGTTTTGGGACTGTGAACACTGAAGCTTTCTTT
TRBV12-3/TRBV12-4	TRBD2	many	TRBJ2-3	CASSPLAGGGTDTQYF	TGTGCCAGCAGTCCCTTAGCGGGAGGTGGCACAGATACGCAGTATTTT
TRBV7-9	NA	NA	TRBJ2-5	CASSLGAGSAAGTQYF	TGTGCCAGCAGCTTAGGGGCGGGCTCCGCCGCGGGGACCCAGTACTTC
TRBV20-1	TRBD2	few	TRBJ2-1	CSARDLLAGAYNEQFF	TGCAGTGCTAGAGATCTCCTAGCGGGGGCATACAATGAGCAGTTCTTC
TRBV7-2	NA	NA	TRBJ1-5	CASSLGQFSNQPQHF	TGTGCCAGCAGCTTAGGACAGTTTAGCAATCAGCCCCAGCATTTT
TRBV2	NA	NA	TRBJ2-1	CASRGNGNNEQFF	TGTGCCAGCAGGGGAAACGGGAACAATGAGCAGTTCTTC
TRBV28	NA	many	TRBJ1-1	CASSIPDSPTEAFF	TGTGCCAGCAGTATACCAGACAGTCCAACTGAAGCTTTCTTT
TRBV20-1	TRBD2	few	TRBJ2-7	CSARSQRGGLYEQYF	TGCAGTGCTAGATCACAGCGGGGGGGTTTATACGAGCAGTACTTC
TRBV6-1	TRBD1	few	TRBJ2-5	CASSPGDRAEETQYF	TGTGCCAGCAGTCCGGGGGACAGGGCGGAGGAGACCCAGTACTTC
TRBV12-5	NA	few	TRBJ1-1	CASGPMNTEAFF	TGTGCTAGTGGGCCGATGAACACTGAAGCTTTCTTT
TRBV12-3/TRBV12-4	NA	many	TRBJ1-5	CASKGPGNQPQHF	TGTGCCAGCAAGGGACCGGGCAATCAGCCCCAGCATTTT
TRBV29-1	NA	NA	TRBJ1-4	CSVQYTGEKLFF	TGCAGCGTCCAATACACGGGGGAAAAACTGTTTTTT
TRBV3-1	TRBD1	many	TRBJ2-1	CASSPGTGGGHEQFF	TGTGCCAGCAGCCCTGGGACAGGGGGAGGGCATGAGCAGTTCTTC
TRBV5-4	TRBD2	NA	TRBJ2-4	CASSLASSGLAKNIQYF	TGTGCCAGCAGCTTGGCCTCTAGCGGCCTAGCCAAAAACATTCAGTACTTC
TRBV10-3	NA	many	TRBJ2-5	CAISDRLSGKETQYF	TGTGCCATCAGTGACCGTCTTAGCGGAAAAGAGACCCAGTACTTC
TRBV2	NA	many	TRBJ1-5	CASSRFDSNNQPQHF	TGTGCCAGCAGTCGCTTTGACAGCAATAATCAGCCCCAGCATTTT
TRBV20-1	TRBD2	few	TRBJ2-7	CSASIAGVSEQYF	TGCAGTGCTAGCATAGCGGGAGTTAGCGAGCAGTACTTC
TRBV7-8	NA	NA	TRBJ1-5	CASSLEQTLRGNQPQHF	TGTGCCAGCAGCTTAGAACAGACTCTAAGGGGCAATCAGCCCCAGCATTTT
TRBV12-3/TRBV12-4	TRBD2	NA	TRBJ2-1	CASRPRDSGSPEQFF	TGTGCCAGCAGACCCCGTGATAGCGGGAGCCCTGAGCAGTTCTTC
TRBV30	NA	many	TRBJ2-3	CAWSVLQLGTDTQYF	TGTGCCTGGAGTGTACTGCAGCTTGGCACAGATACGCAGTATTTT
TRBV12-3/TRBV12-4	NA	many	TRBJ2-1	CASSRRRGHNEQFF	TGTGCCAGCAGTAGAAGACGAGGCCACAATGAGCAGTTCTTC
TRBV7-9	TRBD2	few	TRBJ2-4	CASSFPHIAGGAKNIQYF	TGTGCCAGCAGCTTCCCCCACATAGCGGGGGGGGCCAAAAACATTCAGTACTTC